The rows below give T cell receptor beta chains drawn from one sample of a study of vaccination effects on CD4 cells after COVID-19. Produced via immunoSEQ multiplex PCR; TCRdb's table is partial and in-frame only. The data show 37,000 or so clones, with 66% seen just once and 15% held by the top ten. Their target antigens are unknown. Material: CD4+ T cells from PBMCs cultured with HCoV-OC43 spike peptides, obtained before COVID-19 vaccination. Receptor source: a human donor who received a COVID-19 vaccine. CDR3s include the opening cysteine and the closing phenylalanine or tryptophan.

CASSPTDRGRSGANVLTF,TRBV6-6,TRBJ2-6
CASSQDPRRDLLGEKLFF,TRBV4-1,TRBJ1-4
CASSVGTNSYEQYF,TRBV9,TRBJ2-7
CSVAVGDSLGGEQYF,TRBV29-1,TRBJ2-7
CATSTTGNTIYF,TRBV15,TRBJ1-3
CASRLAGAETQYF,TRBV3-1/TRBV3-2,TRBJ2-5
CASWDSLYYGYTF,TRBV6-6,TRBJ1-2
CASSLSGERAGTQYF,TRBV5-4,TRBJ2-3
CASSLDAAGTNEKLFF,TRBV7-9,TRBJ1-4
CASSLDFQGDSPLHF,TRBV5-5,TRBJ1-6
CASSWEQGYEQYF,TRBV11-2,TRBJ2-7
CASRGLARPDTQYF,TRBV5-1,TRBJ2-3
CASSDRLQGARDGYTF,TRBV6-1,TRBJ1-2
CASSVEQGLTEAFF,TRBV9,TRBJ1-1
CASSYVVGVENQETQYF,TRBV6-2/TRBV6-3,TRBJ2-5
CASSPTGPRDQPQHF,TRBV19,TRBJ1-5
CASSQQAYGYTF,TRBV4-2,TRBJ1-2
CASSVGSAGAYNEQFF,TRBV9,TRBJ2-1
CASSLARETQETQYF,TRBV5-4,TRBJ2-5
CASSPRQGAYTDTQYF,TRBV9,TRBJ2-3
CAGSQTGTANQPQHF,TRBV6-5,TRBJ1-5
CASSIDRGGTAEAFF,TRBV19,TRBJ1-1
CASSLGQAAEQYF,TRBV5-4,TRBJ2-7
CASSKQGWGDEQFF,TRBV19,TRBJ2-1
CASSENRLTYEQYF,TRBV11-2,TRBJ2-7
CASRLARGTGTGLRSSSYEQYF,TRBV12-2,TRBJ2-7
CASSLGAGISNEQFF,TRBV5-6,TRBJ2-1
CASSQGTGGNTGELFF,TRBV5-1,TRBJ2-2
CASSTMDRGMKKETQYF,TRBV19,TRBJ2-5
CASSGETGNYGYTF,TRBV2,TRBJ1-2
CASMAAVPSEAFF,TRBV19,TRBJ1-1
CASSPPRESTDTQYF,TRBV18,TRBJ2-3
CASSLEPSGLETQYF,TRBV5-1,TRBJ2-5
CASSDHDRESNYGYTF,TRBV10-1,TRBJ1-2
CASSQVGPLHF,TRBV14,TRBJ1-6
CSASNGRAGGKLFF,TRBV20-1,TRBJ1-4
CASSVRLSGAERHGELFF,TRBV3-1/TRBV3-2,TRBJ2-2
CASGPSVRSNTDTQYF,TRBV4-1,TRBJ2-3
CASSLWGAGGIEQYF,TRBV5-8,TRBJ2-7
CASSQSGEQPQHF,TRBV12-3/TRBV12-4,TRBJ1-5
CASSRGETQYF,TRBV18,TRBJ2-5
CASTQGENTEAFF,TRBV2,TRBJ1-1
CASSARDRAGNEQFF,TRBV5-1,TRBJ2-1
CASSPLAGGSLAKNIQYF,TRBV19,TRBJ2-4
CASSFGSSQETQYF,TRBV7-8,TRBJ2-5
CASSQLPQGAGKKQYF,TRBV3-1/TRBV3-2,TRBJ2-7
CASSEDNNEQFF,TRBV5-1,TRBJ2-1
CASSLVSGRGYGYTF,TRBV5-1,TRBJ1-2
CASSFSGGGTEAFF,TRBV11-3,TRBJ1-1
CASSLYGFGYTF,TRBV7-8,TRBJ1-2
CASSLVGQTQETQYF,TRBV5-1,TRBJ2-5
CASSDNDRVNTEAFF,TRBV7-9,TRBJ1-1
CASSWSAGGLYEQYF,TRBV5-4,TRBJ2-7